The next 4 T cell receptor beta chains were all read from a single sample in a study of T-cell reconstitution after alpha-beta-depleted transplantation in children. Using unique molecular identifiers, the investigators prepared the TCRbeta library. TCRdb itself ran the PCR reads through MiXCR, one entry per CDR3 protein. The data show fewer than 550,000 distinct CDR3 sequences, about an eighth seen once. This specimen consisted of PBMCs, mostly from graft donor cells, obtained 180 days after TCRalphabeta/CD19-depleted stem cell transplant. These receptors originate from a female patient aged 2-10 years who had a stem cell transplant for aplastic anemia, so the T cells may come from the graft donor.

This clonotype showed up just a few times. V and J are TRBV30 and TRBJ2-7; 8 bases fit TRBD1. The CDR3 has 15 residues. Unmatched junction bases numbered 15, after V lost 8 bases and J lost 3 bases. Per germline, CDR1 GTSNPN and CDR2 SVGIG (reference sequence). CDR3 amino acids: CASSTQDRVIYEQYF. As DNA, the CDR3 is TGTGCCAGTTCCACCCAGGACAGGGTCATCTACGAGCAGTACTTC.

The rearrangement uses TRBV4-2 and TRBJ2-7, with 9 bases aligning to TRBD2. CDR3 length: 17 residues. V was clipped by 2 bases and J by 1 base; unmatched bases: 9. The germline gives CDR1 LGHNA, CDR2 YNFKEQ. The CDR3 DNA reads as TGTGCCAGCAGCCAATGGGGACTAGCCGGGCCTTCCTACGAGCAGTACTTC. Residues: CASSQWGLAGPSYEQYF.

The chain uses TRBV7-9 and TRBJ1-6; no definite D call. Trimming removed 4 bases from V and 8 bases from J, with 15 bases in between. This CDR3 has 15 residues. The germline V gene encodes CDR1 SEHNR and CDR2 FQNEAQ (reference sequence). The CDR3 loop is CASSSFTGPYSPLHF. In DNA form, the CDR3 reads TGTGCCAGCAGCTCGTTTACTGGCCCTTATTCACCCCTCCACTTT.

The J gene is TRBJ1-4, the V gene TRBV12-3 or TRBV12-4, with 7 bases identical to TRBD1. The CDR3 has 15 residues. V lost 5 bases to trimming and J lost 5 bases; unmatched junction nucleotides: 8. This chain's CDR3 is CASSPPGQTNEKLFF. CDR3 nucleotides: TGTGCCAGCAGTCCCCCGGGACAGACGAATGAAAAACTGTTTTTT.